One and the same sample provided the 21 T cell receptor beta chains below, sequenced in a study of T cell responses to AZD1222 COVID-19 vaccine. Measured with immunoSEQ multiplex PCR; TCRdb has only the in-frame clones, and not every one. This sample yields 85,000 to 130,000 clones, of which over 90% are seen a single time; less than 6.5% belongs to the top ten. The source was peripheral blood, collected on day 0 of AZD1222 vaccination. Every receptor here comes from an adult in good health.

The CDR3 protein is CASSQKGGLATDTQYF. In DNA form, the CDR3 reads TGTGCCAGCAGCCAAAAAGGAGGGCTAGCAACAGATACGCAGTATTTT. The V call is TRBV14, the J call TRBJ2-3; TRBD2 might be the D (6 bases). The germline V gene has CDR1 SGHDN and CDR2 FVKESK. V lost 2 bases and J 3 bases, leaving 15 bases between the germline ends. The CDR3 has 16 amino acids.

The chain has TRBV6-6 and TRBJ1-5; no clear D gene. The CDR3 totals 13 residues. The germline V and J ends were trimmed by 7 bases and 7 bases, with 14 bases remaining between them. The germline CDR1 and CDR2 sequences are MNHNY and SVGAGI (reference sequence). The CDR3, as DNA: TGTGCCAGCACCACCTTTGGGGAACAGCCCCAGCATTTT. As protein: CASTTFGEQPQHF.

This clone was counted a single time. The gene calls are TRBV6-5 and TRBJ2-1; D is perhaps TRBD2 (6 bases). The CDR3 spans 13 residues. From germline, CDR1 is MNHEY and CDR2 SVGAGI. V lost 6 bases to trimming and J lost 6 bases, with 12 bases between them. This CDR3 is CASSPGLLNEQFF. In DNA, the CDR3 is TGTGCCAGCAGCCCGGGACTCCTCAATGAGCAGTTCTTC.

The chain employs TRBV3-1 (or the pseudogene TRBV3-2) and TRBJ1-6; 8 nucleotides align to TRBD1. Germline V CDR1 and CDR2: LGHDT, YNNKEL (reference sequence). Trimming at V came to 4 bases and at J to 9 bases, leaving 8 bases not matched to a gene. The CDR3 spans 15 residues. The CDR3: CASSLGQASFSPLHF. CDR3 bases: TGTGCCAGCAGCCTGGGACAGGCTTCCTTTTCACCCCTCCACTTT.

The chain is built from TRBV25-1 and TRBJ1-3; the D is unclear. The CDR3 sequence is 14 residues long. Germline V lookup: CDR1 MGHDK, CDR2 SYGVNS. The V gene lost 3 bases and the J gene lost 4 bases, with 10 bases spanning the gap. CDR3 nucleotides: TGTGCCAGCAGTGAGAGGGCGCTCGGAAACACCATATATTTT. Protein: CASSERALGNTIYF.

The rearrangement uses TRBV20-1 and TRBJ1-1; D not resolved. Per germline, CDR1 DFQATT and CDR2 SNEGSKA (reference sequence). V was trimmed by 2 bases and J by 8 bases, leaving 9 bases between them. The CDR3 covers 11 residues. CDR3 protein: CSARRGLEAFF. The DNA for the CDR3 is TGCAGTGCTAGAAGAGGTCTCGAAGCTTTCTTT.

The chain joins TRBV3-1 (or the pseudogene TRBV3-2) to TRBJ1-1, with unresolved D. Trimming shortened V by 1 base and J by 0 bases, and 9 bases separated the two germline ends. Germline assignment: CDR1 LGHDT and CDR2 YNNKEL (reference sequence). The CDR3 is 15 residues long. The CDR3 protein is CASSQGDLMNTEAFF. Here the CDR3 DNA reads TGTGCCAGCAGCCAAGGTGACTTAATGAACACTGAAGCTTTCTTT.

The chain uses TRBV3-1 (or the pseudogene TRBV3-2) and TRBJ1-3; 7 nucleotides align to TRBD1. The CDR3 covers 15 residues. V lost 4 bases to trimming and J lost 7 bases; unmatched junction nucleotides: 10. Germline CDR1 and CDR2: LGHDT and YNNKEL (reference sequence). CDR3: CASSPRTGTSNTIYF. In DNA form, the CDR3 reads TGTGCCAGCAGCCCCCGGACAGGAACCTCCAACACCATATATTTT.

The V and J genes are TRBV4-1 and TRBJ1-2, with 8 bases that match TRBD1. J lost 8 bases, V lost 4 bases, and 6 bases had no gene match. Germline V gives CDR1 MGHRA, CDR2 YSYEKL. CDR3 length: 13 residues. CDR3 in amino acids: CASSPQGARGYTF. In nucleotides, the CDR3 is TGCGCCAGCAGCCCCCAGGGGGCGCGGGGCTACACCTTC.

The chain carries TRBV11-3 and TRBJ2-3; TRBD1 is a possible D gene (5 bases). The V end was cut by 7 bases, the J end by 1 base, with 12 bases between. The CDR3 consists of 14 residues. CDR1 and CDR2 from the germline V gene are SGHNT and YENEEA. The CDR3, as DNA: TGTGCCAGCACCCAGGGTTCCGGCACAGATACGCAGTATTTT. It specifies CASTQGSGTDTQYF.

The chain couples TRBV4-1 to TRBJ2-2; 10 bases match TRBD2. The V and J ends lost 0 bases and 5 bases, in that order; junction bases with no gene match: 6. CDR1 MGHRA and CDR2 YSYEKL come from the germline V gene. The CDR3 has 17 residues. CDR3 in amino acids: CASSQDPASGSTGELFF. The CDR3 DNA follows: TGCGCCAGCAGCCAAGATCCGGCTAGCGGGAGTACCGGGGAGCTGTTTTTT.

The chain is built from TRBV5-1 and TRBJ2-2; 7 bases line up with TRBD2. There are 16 residues in the CDR3. CDR1 is SGHRS, CDR2 YFSETQ, per germline. Germline trimming cut 6 bases from V and 1 base from J; bases unmatched to any gene: 9. The CDR3 region has the DNA TGCGCCAGCACCCCGATTTCTAGCGGGAACACCGGGGAGCTGTTTTTT. This translates into CASTPISSGNTGELFF.

The chain employs TRBV11-2 and TRBJ2-7; D remains ambiguous. This CDR3 is 13 amino acids long. The V end lost 2 bases, the J end lost 5 bases, and 10 bases lay between the germline ends. Per germline, CDR1 SGHAT and CDR2 FQNNGV. CDR3 nucleotides: TGTGCCAGCAGCTTACCTTATAACAACGAGCAGTACTTC. Amino acids: CASSLPYNNEQYF.

The genes are TRBV7-5 and TRBJ1-2; the table gives TRBD1 as D, unverified against the DNA. TRBV7-5 is described as a pseudogene. The CDR3 is made up of 14 amino acids. In DNA, the CDR3 is TGTGCCAGAAGCTCGGACAGGCCTTGCTATGGCTACACCTTC. This translates into CARSSDRPCYGYTF.

The gene calls are TRBV30 and TRBJ1-4; weak D call: TRBD1 (5 bases). Trimming removed 1 base from V and 7 bases from J, with 7 bases in between. The CDR3 is made up of 12 amino acids. Germline loops: CDR1 GTSNPN, CDR2 SVGIG (reference sequence). CDR3 sequence reads: CAWSGQGEKLFF. CDR3 in DNA: TGTGCCTGGAGTGGTCAGGGTGAAAAACTGTTTTTT. Looking up the rest from reference TRBV30 and TRBJ1-4 gives the full variable domain: SQTIHQWPATLVQPVGSPLSLECTVEGTSNPNLYWYRQAAGRGLQLLFYSVGIGQISSEVPQNLSASRPQDRQFILSSKKLLLSDSGFYLCAWSGQGEKLFFGSGTQLSVL.

This rearrangement joins TRBV5-1 to TRBJ2-7; TRBD1 agrees at 12 bases. The V segment lost 3 bases and the J segment 2 bases; nucleotides outside the gene matches: 6. CDR1 is SGHRS, CDR2 YFSETQ, per germline. The CDR3 length is 16 residues. The chain's CDR3 is CASSSGQGAGAYEQYF. Here the CDR3 DNA reads TGCGCCAGCAGCTCGGGACAGGGGGCGGGCGCCTACGAGCAGTACTTC.

This clone was seen only once. The V gene is TRBV5-1, the J gene TRBJ2-1, with 11 bases aligning to TRBD2. The V segment lost 2 bases and the J segment 7 bases; nucleotides outside the gene matches: 14. Germline CDR1 and CDR2: SGHRS and YFSETQ. The CDR3 is 18 amino acids. CDR3 sequence (DNA): TGCGCCAGCAGCTTAACTAGCGGGAGTAAGGTAGGTAGGAATGAGCAGTTCTTC. Its protein product is CASSLTSGSKVGRNEQFF.

The chain employs TRBV11-2 and TRBJ1-2, with 7 nucleotides matching TRBD1. The trim removed 3 bases at V and 2 bases at J, leaving 12 bases unmatched. This CDR3 has 17 amino acids. Germline V gene data show CDR1 as SGHAT and CDR2 as FQNNGV. The CDR3 coding sequence is TGTGCCAGCAGCTTCTTTCTACGGGACAGAGAGAACTATGGCTACACCTTC. Its translation: CASSFFLRDRENYGYTF.

The J gene is TRBJ2-6, the V gene TRBV5-1; possible D gene TRBD1, 5 bases. Germline-derived CDR1 and CDR2 are SGHRS and YFSETQ. The V end lost 0 bases, the J end lost 4 bases, and 14 bases lay between the germline ends. CDR3 length: 17 amino acids. DNA for the CDR3: TGCGCCAGCAGCTTGGGGACAACGGTTCCCGGGGCCAACGTCCTGACTTTC. This translates into CASSLGTTVPGANVLTF.

The V call is TRBV2, the J call TRBJ2-2; D gene uncertain. Trimming pared 6 bases from V and 2 bases from J, leaving 10 bases between. CDR3 size: 14 residues. Germline CDR1 SNHLY, CDR2 FYNNEI. The CDR3 is CASRATLNTGELFF. DNA for the CDR3: TGTGCCAGCAGAGCGACACTCAACACCGGGGAGCTGTTTTTT. The full variable domain, in which reference TRBV2 and TRBJ2-2 provide the parts outside the CDR3, is EPEVTQTPSHQVTQMGQEVILRCVPISNHLYFYWYRQILGQKVEFLVSFYNNEISEKSEIFDDQFSVERPDGSNFTLKIRSTKLEDSAMYFCASRATLNTGELFFGEGSRLTVL.

The chain uses TRBV27 and TRBJ1-1, with D maybe TRBD1 (6 bases). The CDR3 covers 15 residues. Germline CDR1 reads MNHEY; CDR2 reads SMNVEV (reference sequence). V gave up 6 bases and J gave up 5 bases, with 19 bases separating them. The CDR3 region has the DNA TGTGCCAGCAGCTTGGGACGGTGGCAGGGGACTGAAGCTTTCTTT. Its protein product is CASSLGRWQGTEAFF.